This T cell receptor (beta chain) was identified during a study of cytomegalovirus exposure and HLA in healthy donors. The PCR contained 60 Vbeta and 13 Jbeta primers. TCRdb's table, derived via immunoSEQ multiplex PCR, lists solely in-frame clones and lacks some. The data contain about 120,000 clones, about 86% of them singletons. Germline CDR1 is MNHEY and CDR2 is SMNVEV (reference sequence). V lost 1 base to trimming and J lost 5 bases, with 12 bases between them. The CDR3 contains 14 residues. The specimen sequenced was PBMCs. This clonotype was obtained from a woman in her thirties or forties in good health and CMV-seronegative. The gene calls are TRBV27 and TRBJ2-7, with D possibly being TRBD1 (6 bases). The CDR3 protein is CASSLLGAVHEQYF. DNA for the CDR3: TGTGCCAGCAGTTTATTGGGGGCGGTCCACGAGCAGTACTTC.